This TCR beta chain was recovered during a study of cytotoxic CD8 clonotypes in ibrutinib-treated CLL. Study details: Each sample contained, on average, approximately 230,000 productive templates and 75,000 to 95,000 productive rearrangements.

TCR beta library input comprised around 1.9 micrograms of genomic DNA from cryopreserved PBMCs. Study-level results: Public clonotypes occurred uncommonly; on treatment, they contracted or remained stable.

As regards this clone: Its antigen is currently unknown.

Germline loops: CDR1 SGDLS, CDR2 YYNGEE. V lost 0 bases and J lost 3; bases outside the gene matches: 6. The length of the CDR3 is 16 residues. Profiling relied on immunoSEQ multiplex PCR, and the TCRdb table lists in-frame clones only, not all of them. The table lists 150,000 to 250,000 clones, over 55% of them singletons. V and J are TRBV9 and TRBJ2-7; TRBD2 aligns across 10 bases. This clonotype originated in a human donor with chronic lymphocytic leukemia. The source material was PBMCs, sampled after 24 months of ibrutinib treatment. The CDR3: CASSVDSGRSRYEQYF. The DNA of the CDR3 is TGTGCCAGCAGCGTAGATAGCGGGAGGTCTCGCTACGAGCAGTACTTC.